This T cell receptor beta chain was sequenced for a study of beta chain features in type 1 diabetes. All of the isolated RNA was reverse transcribed, so expressed TCRB transcripts were sequenced. Sequencing used immunoSEQ multiplex PCR; TCRdb keeps in-frame clones, though not all of them. The sample lists around 340,000 clones, roughly a fifth seen once, with around 0.04% in the top ten. V lost 3 bases and J 4 bases, leaving 4 bases between the germline ends. In germline, CDR1 is SGHTA, CDR2 FQGNSA. CDR3 length equals 12 residues. Source material: naive CD4+ T cells from blood. This receptor was taken from a woman between 18 and 29 years old in good health. The chain recombines TRBV7-2 with TRBJ1-5; D is unresolved. The CDR3 DNA reads as TGTGCCAGCAGCTTTCAGAATCAGCCCCAGCATTTT. Its protein is CASSFQNQPQHF.